This TCR beta chain was sequenced in a study of T cells after posttransplantation cyclophosphamide. Cyclophosphamide on days +3 and +4 followed busulfan-fludarabine conditioning and a marrow graft. The V end lost 1 base, the J end lost 0 bases, and 7 bases lay between the germline ends. Germline values: CDR1 LGHNA, CDR2 YSLEER. This CDR3 has 16 amino acids. Study results and limitations: Later post-transplant blood repertoires were often dominated by donor CD8+ memory clones. Tissue-infiltrating T cells from skin or gut overlapped little with blood T cells. After PTCy, TRB diversity resembled that of CNI/methotrexate controls.

In regard to this clone: What it binds is unknown.

Clones were sequenced by immunoSEQ multiplex PCR, and TCRdb holds only the in-frame ones, with some missing. The sample lists about 15,000 clones, almost 95% occurring once. This chain joins TRBV4-3 and TRBJ2-6; D unresolved. The clonotype was recovered from a male patient between 60 and 69 years old who received an allogeneic stem cell transplant from a related donor and was CMV-positive. Among the T cells, some may be from the graft donor. The material was CD4+ T cells sorted from blood, obtained after allogeneic stem cell transplant with posttransplant cyclophosphamide. The DNA of the CDR3 is TGCGCCAGCAGCCAAGTTGCCAGCTCTGGGGCCAACGTCCTGACTTTC. Residues: CASSQVASSGANVLTF.